One sample yielded the 4 T cell receptor beta chains listed below, sequenced in a study of T cell changes during pregnancy in multiple sclerosis (dated by TCRdb to about 2019). The library came from the immunoSEQ multiplex PCR assay. Held by TCRdb, this immuneACCESS table contains in-frame sequences only and omits some clones. Under half of the omission traces to an unresolved V gene where checked; the cause of the rest is unknown. This sample is represented by about 39,000 clones; just over 90% of them were singletons. Roughly 0.37% of the sample is in the top ten clones. The sequencing here drew on CD4+ T cells from peripheral blood mononuclear cells, taken in the third trimester of pregnancy. These receptors all stem from a female donor in good health, enrolled as a control in a pregnancy study.

This chain uses TRBV5-5 with TRBJ1-2; a possible D gene is TRBD1 (5 bases). The CDR3 is 15 residues long. Trimming left V 2 bases short and J 8 bases short, with 19 bases between. Germline lookup yields CDR1 SGHKS and CDR2 YYEKEE (reference sequence). This chain's CDR3 is CASSLQVPGVSGYTF. The CDR3 coding sequence is TGTGCCAGCAGCTTACAAGTCCCGGGGGTGAGCGGCTACACCTTC. Complete variable domain (other parts from reference TRBV5-5 and TRBJ1-2): DAGVTQSPTHLIKTRGQQVTLRCSPISGHKSVSWYQQVLGQGPQFIFQYYEKEERGRGNFPDRFSARQFPNYSSELNVNALLLGDSALYLCASSLQVPGVSGYTFGSGTRLTVV.

This chain uses TRBV5-1 with TRBJ2-2; TRBD2 matches 15 bases. Unmatched junction bases numbered 8, after V lost 7 bases and J lost 4 bases. CDR1 and CDR2 (germline): SGHRS, YFSETQ. The CDR3 spans 17 residues. The CDR3 DNA sequence: TGCGCCAGCTCCGGGAGGACTAGCGGGAGGGTCACCGGGGAGCTGTTTTTT. This translates into CASSGRTSGRVTGELFF.

A note on this clone: Different DNA sequences within this sample yield the same CDR3. DNA of the CDR3: TGTGCCAGCAGTGAACTAGCGGGGGGGCAAGAGACCCAGTACTTC. It translates to CASSELAGGQETQYF. The rearrangement links TRBV6-1 to TRBJ2-5; the match to TRBD2 covers 12 bases. The CDR3 length is 15 residues. The V and J ends lost 2 bases and 2 bases, in that order; junction bases with no gene match: 0. Germline CDR1 is MNHNS and CDR2 is SASEGT.

The CDR3 region is CASSGEDKGAEWPGYTF. CDR3 DNA sequence: TGCGCCAGCAGCGGGGAGGACAAAGGGGCGGAATGGCCCGGCTACACCTTC. The chain carries TRBV23-1 and TRBJ1-2, with D tentatively TRBD1 (5 bases). TRBV23-1 qualifies as an ORF whose function is uncertain. The V end lost 6 bases, the J end lost 8 bases, and 28 bases lay between the germline ends. The CDR3 has 17 residues.